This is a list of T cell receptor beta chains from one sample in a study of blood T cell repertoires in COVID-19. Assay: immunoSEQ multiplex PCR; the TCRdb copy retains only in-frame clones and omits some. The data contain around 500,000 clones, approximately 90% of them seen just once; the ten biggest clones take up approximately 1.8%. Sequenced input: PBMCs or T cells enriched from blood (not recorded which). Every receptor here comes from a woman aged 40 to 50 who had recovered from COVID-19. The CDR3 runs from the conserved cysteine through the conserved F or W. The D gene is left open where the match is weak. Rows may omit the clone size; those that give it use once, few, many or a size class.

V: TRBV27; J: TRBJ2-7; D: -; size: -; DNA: TGTGCCAGCAGTTTATTCTCAGGGAAGTCCTACGAGCAGTACTTC; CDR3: CASSLFSGKSYEQYF
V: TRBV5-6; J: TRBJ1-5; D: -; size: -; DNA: TGTGCCAGCAGCTCCTACACGACCAGGGGTAGCAATCAGCCCCAGCATTTT; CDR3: CASSSYTTRGSNQPQHF
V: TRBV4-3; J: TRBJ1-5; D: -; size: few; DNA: TGCGCCAGCAGCCAAGCACTGAGAAATCAGCCCCAGCATTTT; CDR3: CASSQALRNQPQHF
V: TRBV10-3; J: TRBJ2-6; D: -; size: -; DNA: TGTGCCATCAGTTCCAGGGTGATGACTGGGGCCAACGTCCTGACTTTC; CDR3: CAISSRVMTGANVLTF
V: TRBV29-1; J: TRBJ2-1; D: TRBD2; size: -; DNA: TGCAGCGTTGAGTTGGCTAGCGGTAGCTCCTACAATGAGCAGTTCTTC; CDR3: CSVELASGSSYNEQFF
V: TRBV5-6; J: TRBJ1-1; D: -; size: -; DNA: TGTGCCAGCAGCTTGGCGCCAGTAATGAACACTGAAGCTTTCTTT; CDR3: CASSLAPVMNTEAFF
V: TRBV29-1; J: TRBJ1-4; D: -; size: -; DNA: TGCAGCGTTAGCAGGGGCCATGAAAAACTGTTTTTT; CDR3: CSVSRGHEKLFF
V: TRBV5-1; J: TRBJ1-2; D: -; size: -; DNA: TGCGCCAGCAGCTTGTCAGACCAGCGAAATGGCTACACCTTC; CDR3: CASSLSDQRNGYTF
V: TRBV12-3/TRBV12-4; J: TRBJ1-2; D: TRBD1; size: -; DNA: TGTGCCAGCACACCGACAGGGGGCGGAGGCTACACCTTC; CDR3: CASTPTGGGGYTF
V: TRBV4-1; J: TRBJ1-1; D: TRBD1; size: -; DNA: TGCGCCAGCAGCCAAGACCAACCGAGGGGGCTATGGACTGAAGCTTTCTTT; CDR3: CASSQDQPRGLWTEAFF
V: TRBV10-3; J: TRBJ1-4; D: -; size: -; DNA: TGTGCCATCAGTGACACTTCAACTAATGAAAAACTGTTTTTT; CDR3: CAISDTSTNEKLFF
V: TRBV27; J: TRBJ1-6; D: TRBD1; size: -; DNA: TGTGCCAGCAGGGACGGGACAGCGCGTTCACCCCTCCACTTT; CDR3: CASRDGTARSPLHF
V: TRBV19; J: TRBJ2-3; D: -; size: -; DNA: TGTGCCGTGGGGAGCCGGACAGAACCAGATACGCAGTATTTT; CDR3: CAVGSRTEPDTQYF
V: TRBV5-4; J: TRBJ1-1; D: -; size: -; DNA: TGTGCCAGCAGCCCACGTGGGGGGGCGGTTGAAGCTTTCTTT; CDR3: CASSPRGGAVEAFF
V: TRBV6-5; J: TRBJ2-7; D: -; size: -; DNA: TGTGCCAGCAGACGGGACTCCTACGAGCAGTACTTC; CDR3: CASRRDSYEQYF
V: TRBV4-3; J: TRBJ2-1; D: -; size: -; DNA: TGCGCCAGCAGCCAAGGCGGCCCGGACTGGAACTACAATGAGCAGTTCTTC; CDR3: CASSQGGPDWNYNEQFF
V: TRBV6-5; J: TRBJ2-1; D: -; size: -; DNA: TGTGCCAGCAAGTTGGGACTGGATAGCTACAATGAGCAGTTCTTC; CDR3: CASKLGLDSYNEQFF
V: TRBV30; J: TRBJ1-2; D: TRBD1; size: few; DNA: TGTGCCTGGAGTGTAAGCGGGACAGGGCTCTATGGCTACACCTTC; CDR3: CAWSVSGTGLYGYTF
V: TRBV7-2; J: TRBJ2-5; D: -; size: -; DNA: TGTGCCAGCAGCTTATTCTCCGGAGCTAGTCGCTGGCGGACCCAGTACTTC; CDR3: CASSLFSGASRWRTQYF
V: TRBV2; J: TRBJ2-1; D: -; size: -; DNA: TGTGCCAGCAGTGAAGGGGGAGCGCGCTACAATGAGCAGTTCTTC; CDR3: CASSEGGARYNEQFF
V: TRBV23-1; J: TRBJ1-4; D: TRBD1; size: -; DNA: TGCGCCAGCAGTCAATCGTCCCCAATGGACAGGGATGAAAAACTGTTTTTT; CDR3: CASSQSSPMDRDEKLFF
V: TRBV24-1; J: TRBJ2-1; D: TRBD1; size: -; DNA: TGTGCCACCAGGGAAACCGGACAGGTCGGTGAGCAGTTCTTC; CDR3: CATRETGQVGEQFF
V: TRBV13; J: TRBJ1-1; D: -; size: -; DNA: TGTGCCAGCAGCCCCACCAGGGATAACACTGAAGCTTTCTTT; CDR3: CASSPTRDNTEAFF
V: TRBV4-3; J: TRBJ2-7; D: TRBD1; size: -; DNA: TGCGCCAGCAGCCAGGACAGGGCGGAGAACTACGAGCAGTACTTC; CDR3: CASSQDRAENYEQYF
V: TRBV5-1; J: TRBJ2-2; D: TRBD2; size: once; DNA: TGCGCCAGCAGCCTCAAGCCAGCGGGAGGGGGTGGCACCGGGGAGCTGTTTTTT; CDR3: CASSLKPAGGGGTGELFF
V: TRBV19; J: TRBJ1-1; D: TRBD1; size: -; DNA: TGTGCCAGTAATGAACCGGGACAGAAGAACACTGAAGCTTTCTTT; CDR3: CASNEPGQKNTEAFF
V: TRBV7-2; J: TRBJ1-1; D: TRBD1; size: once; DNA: TGTGCCAGCAGCCTTGTACAGGGGGCTCACACTGAAGCTTTCTTT; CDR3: CASSLVQGAHTEAFF
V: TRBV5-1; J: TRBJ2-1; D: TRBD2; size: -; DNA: TGCGCCAGCAGCTTGACGGCTAGCGGGATGAATGAGCAGTTCTTC; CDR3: CASSLTASGMNEQFF
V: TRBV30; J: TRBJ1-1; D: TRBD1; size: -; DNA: TGTGCCTTATCACAGGGGACCAACACTGAAGCTTTCTTT; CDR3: CALSQGTNTEAFF
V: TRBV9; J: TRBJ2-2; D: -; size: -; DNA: TGTGCCAGCAGCGTAGGTAGAGCCAACACCGGGGAGCTGTTTTTT; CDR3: CASSVGRANTGELFF
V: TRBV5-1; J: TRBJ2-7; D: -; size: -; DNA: TGCGCCAGCAGCGCCGACAGTCTCGACGAGCAGTACTTC; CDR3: CASSADSLDEQYF
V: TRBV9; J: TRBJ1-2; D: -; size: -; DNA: TGTGCCAGCAGCGTAGAGAGGGGGAAGGGCTACACCTTC; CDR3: CASSVERGKGYTF
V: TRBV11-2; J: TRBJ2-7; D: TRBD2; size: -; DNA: TGTGCCAGCAGGCACACTGGGGGGGATTACGAGCAGTACTTC; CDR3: CASRHTGGDYEQYF
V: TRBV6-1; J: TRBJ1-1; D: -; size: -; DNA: TGTGCCAGCAGTGAACTATCGCGGTTAGAAGCTTTCTTT; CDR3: CASSELSRLEAFF
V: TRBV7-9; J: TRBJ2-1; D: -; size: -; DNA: TGTGCCAGCAGCGTCCGAGGAGGGGGCCTGGGCGGGTCCGACAATGAGCAGTTCTTC; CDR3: CASSVRGGGLGGSDNEQFF
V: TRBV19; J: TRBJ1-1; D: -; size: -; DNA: TGTGCCAGTAGTATGGTATACCTAGGCTCCCAGGAAGCTTTCTTT; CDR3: CASSMVYLGSQEAFF
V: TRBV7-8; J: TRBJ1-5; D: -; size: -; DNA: TGTGCCAGCAGCTTAGCGGCCAATCAGCCCCAGCATTTT; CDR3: CASSLAANQPQHF
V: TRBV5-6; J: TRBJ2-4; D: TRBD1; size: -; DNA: TGTGCCAGCAGCCTAGGTGGGACAGGGAAAAACATTCAGTACTTC; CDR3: CASSLGGTGKNIQYF
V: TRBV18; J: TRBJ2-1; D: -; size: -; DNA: TGTGCCAGCTCACCCCGCCCACTAGGCAATGAGCAGTTCTTC; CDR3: CASSPRPLGNEQFF
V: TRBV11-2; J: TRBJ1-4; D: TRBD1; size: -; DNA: TGTGCCAGCAGCCCCTTAGTTGGACAGGGAGAAAAACTGTTTTTT; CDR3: CASSPLVGQGEKLFF
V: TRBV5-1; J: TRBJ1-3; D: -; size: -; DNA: TGCGCCAGCACCCAGGACAGCTCTGGAAACACCATATATTTT; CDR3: CASTQDSSGNTIYF
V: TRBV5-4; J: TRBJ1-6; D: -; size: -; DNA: TGTGCCAGCAGCTTGGATCCGGTTAGCTCCTATAATTCACCCCTCCACTTT; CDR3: CASSLDPVSSYNSPLHF
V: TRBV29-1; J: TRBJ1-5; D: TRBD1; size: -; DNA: TGCAGCGTTGGACAGGGCGGCAATCAGCCCCAGCATTTT; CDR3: CSVGQGGNQPQHF
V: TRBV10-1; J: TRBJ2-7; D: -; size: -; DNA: TGCGCCAGCAGGTCAGGAAGGGGAATGGGGGGAGAGCAGTACTTC; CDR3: CASRSGRGMGGEQYF
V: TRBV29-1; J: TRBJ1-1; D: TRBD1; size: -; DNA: TGCAGCGTTGGACAGGGTTGGAACACTGAAGCTTTCTTT; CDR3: CSVGQGWNTEAFF
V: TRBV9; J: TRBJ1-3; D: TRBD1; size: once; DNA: TGTGCCAGCAGCTCGCCCGCCTTGGACAGGCAGGGAAACACCATATATTTT; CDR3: CASSSPALDRQGNTIYF
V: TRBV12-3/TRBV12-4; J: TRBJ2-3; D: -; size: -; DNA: TGTGCCAGCAGTTTCTACACAGATACGCAGTATTTT; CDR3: CASSFYTDTQYF
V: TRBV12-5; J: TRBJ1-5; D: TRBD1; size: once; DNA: TGTGCTAGTGGTTTGGGACAGGGTTCGACCCAGCATTTT; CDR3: CASGLGQGSTQHF
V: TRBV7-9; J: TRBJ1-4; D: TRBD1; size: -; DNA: TGTGCCAGCAGCTTAGGCCCCGACAGGGTAGAGGAAAAACTGTTTTTT; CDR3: CASSLGPDRVEEKLFF
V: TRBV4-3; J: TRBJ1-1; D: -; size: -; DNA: TGCGCCAGCAGCCAAGAGGCAGGGAGGACTGAAGCTTTCTTT; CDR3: CASSQEAGRTEAFF
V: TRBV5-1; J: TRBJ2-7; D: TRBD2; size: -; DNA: TGCGCCAGCAGCGGGACCCCGGGACCCTCCCTGTCTAGCGGGAGACCCTTAAGCGAGCAGTACTTC; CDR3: CASSGTPGPSLSSGRPLSEQYF